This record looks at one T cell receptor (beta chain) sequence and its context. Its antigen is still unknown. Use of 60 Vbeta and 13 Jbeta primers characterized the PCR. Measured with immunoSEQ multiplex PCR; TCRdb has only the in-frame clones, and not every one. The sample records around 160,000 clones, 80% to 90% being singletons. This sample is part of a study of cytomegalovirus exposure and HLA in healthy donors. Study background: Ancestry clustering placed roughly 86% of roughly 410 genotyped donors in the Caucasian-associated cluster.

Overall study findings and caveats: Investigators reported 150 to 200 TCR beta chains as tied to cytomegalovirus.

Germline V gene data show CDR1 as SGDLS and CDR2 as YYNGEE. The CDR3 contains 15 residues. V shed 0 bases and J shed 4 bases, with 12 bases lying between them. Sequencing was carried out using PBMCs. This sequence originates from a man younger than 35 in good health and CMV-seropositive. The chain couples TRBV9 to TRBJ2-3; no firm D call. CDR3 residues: CASSVASVSADTQYF. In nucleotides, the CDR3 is TGTGCCAGCAGCGTAGCCTCTGTCAGCGCAGATACGCAGTATTTT.